The clone carrying this TCR beta chain came up a few times. The antigen is not known. The donors, aged 6 to 90, were healthy Caucasians from Russia. This entry is derived from a study of blood T cells in healthy people across ages. Study-wide results and caveats: Per-million-T-cell TCR beta diversity fell roughly linearly with age. Estimates of total diversity, which came from one million sequenced T cells, were considered to be underestimates.

Next came a second PCR, run for about 6 to 12 cycles, which used a sample-barcoded 5' primer along with a J-beta primer mix. Each cDNA molecule was tagged by a template-switch adaptor with 12 random nucleotides. Each CDR3 protein is one row after TCRdb ran MiXCR on the 5' RACE reads. In the table there are about 780,000 distinct CDR3 sequences, 46% of which are singletons. Germline V CDR1 and CDR2: SQVTM, ANQGSEA. V trimming: 0 bases; J trimming: 4 bases; junction bases outside the gene matches: 6. The CDR3 consists of 14 residues. This chain connects TRBV29-1 to TRBJ2-7; TRBD1 matches 7 bases. Sequenced material: blood. The receptor was derived from a man aged 80 or over in good health. The CDR3 coding sequence is TGCAGCGTTGAAGATGAGAACAGGGGTTACGAGCAGTACTTC. Protein sequence: CSVEDENRGYEQYF.